This T cell receptor (beta chain) was documented in a study of shared clonotypes between healthy human individuals. This clone was observed once. Germline CDR1 reads SNHLY; CDR2 reads FYNNEI. V shed 5 bases and J shed 2 bases, with 16 bases lying between them. The CDR3 has 16 amino acids. Only in-frame clones appear in the TCRdb table, and some are missing; sequencing was by immunoSEQ multiplex PCR. The table shows over a million clones, with 65% to 80% occurring only once. The receptor was isolated from a man aged 18 to 30 in good health. The gene calls are TRBV2 and TRBJ1-3; tentative D call: TRBD1 (6 bases). Sequencing was done on a sample of memory CD4+ T cells sorted from blood. The subset was: CD45RA-negative fraction. CDR3 in amino acids: CASSTTARTAGNTIYF. The CDR3 DNA follows: TGTGCCAGCAGTACCACCGCCCGGACAGCTGGAAACACCATATATTTT.